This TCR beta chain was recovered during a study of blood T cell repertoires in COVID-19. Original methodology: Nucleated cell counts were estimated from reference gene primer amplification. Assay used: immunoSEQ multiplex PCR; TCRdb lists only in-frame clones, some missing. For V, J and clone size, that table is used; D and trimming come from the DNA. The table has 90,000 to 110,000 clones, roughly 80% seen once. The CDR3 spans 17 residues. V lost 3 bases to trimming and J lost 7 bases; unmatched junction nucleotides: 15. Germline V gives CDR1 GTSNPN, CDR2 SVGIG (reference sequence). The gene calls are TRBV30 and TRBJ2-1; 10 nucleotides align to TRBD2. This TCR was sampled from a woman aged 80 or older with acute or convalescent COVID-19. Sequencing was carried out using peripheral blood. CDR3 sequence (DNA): TGTGCCTGGAGCCGCCAAGGGGGAGCGGGAGGGGTTAATGAGCAGTTCTTC. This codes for CAWSRQGGAGGVNEQFF.